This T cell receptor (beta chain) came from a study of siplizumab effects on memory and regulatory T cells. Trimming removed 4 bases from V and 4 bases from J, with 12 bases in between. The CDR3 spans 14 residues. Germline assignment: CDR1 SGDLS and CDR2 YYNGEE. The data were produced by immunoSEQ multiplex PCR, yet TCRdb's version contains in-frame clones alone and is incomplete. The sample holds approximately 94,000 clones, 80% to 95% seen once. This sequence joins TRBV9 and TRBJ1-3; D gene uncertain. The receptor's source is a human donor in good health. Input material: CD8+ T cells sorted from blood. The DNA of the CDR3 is TGTGCCAGCAGCCCACTTCCGCGGGGAAACACCATATATTTT. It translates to CASSPLPRGNTIYF.